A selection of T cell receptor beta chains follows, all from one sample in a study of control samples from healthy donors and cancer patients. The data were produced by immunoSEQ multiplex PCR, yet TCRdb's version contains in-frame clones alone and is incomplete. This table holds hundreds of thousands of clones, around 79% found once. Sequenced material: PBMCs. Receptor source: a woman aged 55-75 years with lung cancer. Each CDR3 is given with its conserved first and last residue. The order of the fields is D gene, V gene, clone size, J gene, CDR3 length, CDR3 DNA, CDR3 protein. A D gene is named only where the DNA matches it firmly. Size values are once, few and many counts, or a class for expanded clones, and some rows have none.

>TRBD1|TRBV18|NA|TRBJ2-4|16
TGTGCCAGCTCACCGATGACAGGGGCCACCCTAGACATTCAGTACTTC
CASSPMTGATLDIQYF
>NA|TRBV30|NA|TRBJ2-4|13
TGTGCCTGGGAGGCTGACGCCAAAAACATTCAGTACTTC
CAWEADAKNIQYF
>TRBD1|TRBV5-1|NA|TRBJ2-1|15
TGCGCCAGCAGCCCCCAGGGGGCTAGCTACAATGAGCAGTTCTTC
CASSPQGASYNEQFF
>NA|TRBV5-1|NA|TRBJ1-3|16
TGCGCCAGCAGCTTGGCGGGGGTGGGTCTCGGAAACACCATATATTTT
CASSLAGVGLGNTIYF
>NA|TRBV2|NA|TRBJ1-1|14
TGTGCCAGCACGAGGAACAGGGAGGTCACTGAAGCTTTCTTT
CASTRNREVTEAFF
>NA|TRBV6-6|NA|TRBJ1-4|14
TGTGCCAGCAGGGGGGACTATCCCTATGAAAAACTGTTTTTT
CASRGDYPYEKLFF
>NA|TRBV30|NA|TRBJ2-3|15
TGTGCCTGGAGTGTGGGCGTCGGAGTGCTAGATACGCAGTATTTT
CAWSVGVGVLDTQYF
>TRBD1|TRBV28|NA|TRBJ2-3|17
TGTGCCAGCAGCGAGTTCATTACAGGGGTTTCCACAGATACGCAGTATTTT
CASSEFITGVSTDTQYF
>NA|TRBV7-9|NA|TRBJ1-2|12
TGTGCCAGCAGCCCGGACTACTATGGCTACACCTTC
CASSPDYYGYTF
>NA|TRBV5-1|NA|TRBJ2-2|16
TGCGCCAGCAGCGACCAAAGGCTGGGGGACACCGGGGAGCTGTTTTTT
CASSDQRLGDTGELFF
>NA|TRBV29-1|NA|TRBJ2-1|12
TGCAGCGTTGAAGTAAGGGGGGATGAGCAGTTCTTC
CSVEVRGDEQFF
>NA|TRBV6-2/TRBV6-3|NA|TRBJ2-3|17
TGTGCCAGCAGTTCATCGGCAGACCTAACAGACACAGATACGCAGTATTTT
CASSSSADLTDTDTQYF
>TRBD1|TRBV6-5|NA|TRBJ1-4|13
TGTGCCAGCAGGGGGACAGTTAATGAAAAACTGTTTTTT
CASRGTVNEKLFF
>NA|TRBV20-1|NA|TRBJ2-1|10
TGCAGTGCTAGAGGTCTCCCCCTGTTCTTC
CSARGLPLFF
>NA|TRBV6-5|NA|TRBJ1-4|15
TGTGCCAGCAGTAGCGGACAGACCCTTAATGAAAAACTGTTTTTT
CASSSGQTLNEKLFF
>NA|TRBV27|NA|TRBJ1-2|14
TGTGCCAGCAGTTTGAACGGCCACGTCTATGGCTACACCTTC
CASSLNGHVYGYTF
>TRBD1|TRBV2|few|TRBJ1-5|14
TGTGCCAGCAGTAGAGACAGGGGCGATCAGCCCCAGCATTTT
CASSRDRGDQPQHF
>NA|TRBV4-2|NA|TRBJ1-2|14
TGTGCCAGCAGCCAAGATGACGGGTTCTATGGCTACACCTTC
CASSQDDGFYGYTF
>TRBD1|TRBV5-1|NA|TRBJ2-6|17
TGCGCCAGCAGCTTGACAGGGGGCAACTCTGGGGCCAACGTCCTGACTTTC
CASSLTGGNSGANVLTF
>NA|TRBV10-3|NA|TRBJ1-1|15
TGTGCCATCAGTGATTCGCCAGGGCCGAACACTGAAGCTTTCTTT
CAISDSPGPNTEAFF
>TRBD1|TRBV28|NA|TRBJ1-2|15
TGTGCCAGCAGGCTGCCGGGACAGGGGGCTCGCGGCTACACCTTC
CASRLPGQGARGYTF
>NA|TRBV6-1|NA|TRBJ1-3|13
TGTGCCAGCAGTGAACACAGCCGAAACACCATATATTTT
CASSEHSRNTIYF
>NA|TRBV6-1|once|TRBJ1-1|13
TGTGCCAGCAGTGAGGGCAGCCCGACTGGGGCTTTCTTT
CASSEGSPTGAFF
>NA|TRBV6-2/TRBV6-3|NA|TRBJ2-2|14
TGTGCCAGCAGTTACTTCGGGGGCTACGGGGAGCTGTTTTTT
CASSYFGGYGELFF
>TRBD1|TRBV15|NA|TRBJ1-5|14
TGTGCCACCAGCAATACAGGGGGCATACAGCCCCAGCATTTT
CATSNTGGIQPQHF
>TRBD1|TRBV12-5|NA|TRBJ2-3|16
TGTGCTAGTGGTTTGGTACTGGGACAGGGCGCAGATACGCAGTATTTT
CASGLVLGQGADTQYF
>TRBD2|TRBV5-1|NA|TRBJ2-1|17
TGCGCCAGCAGCCCGCCCCTACTAGCGGGGGGGCCCGATGAGCAGTTCTTC
CASSPPLLAGGPDEQFF
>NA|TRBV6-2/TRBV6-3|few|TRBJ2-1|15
TGTGCCAGCAGTTACTTTGGGCGGGGCGGGTTTGAGCAGTTCTTC
CASSYFGRGGFEQFF
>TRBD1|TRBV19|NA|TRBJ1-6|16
TGTGCCAGTAGTATAGGGACAGGGGATGATAATTCACCCCTCCACTTT
CASSIGTGDDNSPLHF
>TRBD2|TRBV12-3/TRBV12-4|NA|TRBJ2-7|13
TGTGCCAGCAGCCTAGCGGGGGCCTACGAGCAGTACTTC
CASSLAGAYEQYF
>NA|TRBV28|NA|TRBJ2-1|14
TGTGCCAGCAGTCCTGGAGGGGTCCACAATGAGCAGTTCTTC
CASSPGGVHNEQFF
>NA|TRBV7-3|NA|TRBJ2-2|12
TGTGCCAGCAGCCCGGGGACCGGGGAGCTGTTTTTT
CASSPGTGELFF
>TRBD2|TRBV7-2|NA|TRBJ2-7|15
TGTGCCAGCAGCCCCTTAGCGGGAGTAGCTTCCCCCACGTACTTC
CASSPLAGVASPTYF
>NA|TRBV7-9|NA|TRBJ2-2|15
TGTGCCAGCAGCTTAGGGGTCGGGGACACCGGGGAGCTGTTTTTT
CASSLGVGDTGELFF
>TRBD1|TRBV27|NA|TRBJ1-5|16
TGTGCCAGCAGTTTCACCGGGACAGGGGGCAATCAGCCCCAGCATTTT
CASSFTGTGGNQPQHF
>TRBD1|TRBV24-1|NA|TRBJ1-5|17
TGTGCCACCAGTGATGGGGGGGGACAGCATCGGAATCAGCCCCAGCATTTT
CATSDGGGQHRNQPQHF
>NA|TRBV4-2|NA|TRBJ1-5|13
TGTGCCAGCAGCCAAGGGGAAAATCAGCCCCAGCATTTT
CASSQGENQPQHF
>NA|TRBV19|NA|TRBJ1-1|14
TGTGCCAGTAGTGGGGGACTTCTGAACACTGAAGCTTTCTTT
CASSGGLLNTEAFF
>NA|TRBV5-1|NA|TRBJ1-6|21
TGCGCCAGCAGCTTGGATCCCAGGGGAACTCTTTTCAGCTCCTATAATTCACCCCTCCACTTT
CASSLDPRGTLFSSYNSPLHF
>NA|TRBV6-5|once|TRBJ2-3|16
TGTGCCAGCAGTTACTCAGTTGGACACCCGGCAGATACGCAGTATTTT
CASSYSVGHPADTQYF
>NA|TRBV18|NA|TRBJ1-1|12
TGTGCCAGCTCACCAGGGCCAGGGGAAGCTTTCTTT
CASSPGPGEAFF
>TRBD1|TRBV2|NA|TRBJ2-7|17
TGTGCCAGCAGTTTAATCCCGGGGACAGGGTTCACCTACGAGCAGTACTTC
CASSLIPGTGFTYEQYF
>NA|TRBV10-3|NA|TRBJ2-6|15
TGTGCCATCAAAGTTAGGTCCTCTGGGGCCAACGTCCTGACTTTC
CAIKVRSSGANVLTF
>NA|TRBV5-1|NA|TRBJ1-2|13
TGCGCCAGCAGCTTGTCGCCAGGAAATGGCTACACCTTC
CASSLSPGNGYTF
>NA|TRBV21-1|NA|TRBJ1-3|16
TGTGCCAGCAGCGCGGGACAGCGCCTCTCTGGAAACACCATATATTTT
CASSAGQRLSGNTIYF